Listed below are T cell receptor beta chains from one sample, sequenced in a study of beta chain features in type 1 diabetes. Only in-frame clones appear in the TCRdb table, and some are missing; sequencing was by immunoSEQ multiplex PCR. This table holds around 340,000 clones, under 8.5% found once. The material sequenced was central memory CD4+ T cells from blood. All receptors come from a woman younger than 30 in good health. Both conserved end residues are part of each CDR3. The D gene is left open where the match is weak. The listing skips clone size in some rows; elsewhere it reads once, few, many or a size class.

j_call: TRBJ1-5
v_call: TRBV18
clone_size: few
d_call: .
cdr3_aa: CASSPPGTTDQPQHF
cdr3_nt: TGTGCCAGCTCGCCACCCGGGACCACGGATCAGCCCCAGCATTTT

j_call: TRBJ1-2
v_call: TRBV9
clone_size: .
d_call: .
cdr3_aa: CASSRGVVGYGYTF
cdr3_nt: TGTGCCAGCAGCAGAGGGGTGGTAGGCTATGGCTACACCTTC

j_call: TRBJ2-2
v_call: TRBV14
clone_size: .
d_call: TRBD2
cdr3_aa: CASSPTSGTGELFF
cdr3_nt: TGTGCCAGCAGCCCGACTAGCGGCACCGGGGAGCTGTTTTTT

j_call: TRBJ1-1
v_call: TRBV11-3
clone_size: .
d_call: .
cdr3_aa: CASSFQMNTEAFF
cdr3_nt: TGTGCCAGCAGCTTTCAAATGAACACTGAAGCTTTCTTT

j_call: TRBJ1-1
v_call: TRBV7-9
clone_size: many
d_call: .
cdr3_aa: CASSLDWEGAEAFF
cdr3_nt: TGTGCCAGCAGCTTAGATTGGGAGGGTGCCGAAGCTTTCTTT

j_call: TRBJ1-2
v_call: TRBV9
clone_size: .
d_call: .
cdr3_aa: CASSPFGAQDTDGYTF
cdr3_nt: TGTGCCAGCAGCCCATTCGGGGCACAGGATACGGATGGCTACACCTTC

j_call: TRBJ1-1
v_call: TRBV7-2
clone_size: .
d_call: .
cdr3_aa: CASSPGQNTEAFF
cdr3_nt: TGTGCCAGCAGCCCGGGACAGAACACTGAAGCTTTCTTT

j_call: TRBJ2-1
v_call: TRBV6-5
clone_size: few
d_call: TRBD2
cdr3_aa: CASTQRGSSYNEQFF
cdr3_nt: TGTGCCAGCACCCAGCGGGGGAGCTCCTACAATGAGCAGTTCTTC

j_call: TRBJ2-3
v_call: TRBV11-2
clone_size: many
d_call: .
cdr3_aa: CASSLGVGVRADTQYF
cdr3_nt: TGTGCCAGCAGCTTAGGAGTGGGAGTCAGGGCAGATACGCAGTATTTT

j_call: TRBJ2-7
v_call: TRBV6-1
clone_size: .
d_call: .
cdr3_aa: CASSSPGHAYEQYF
cdr3_nt: TGTGCCAGCAGTTCGCCGGGACACGCATACGAGCAGTACTTC

j_call: TRBJ2-7
v_call: TRBV7-8
clone_size: .
d_call: TRBD2
cdr3_aa: CASSDQSGSYEQYF
cdr3_nt: TGTGCCAGCAGTGATCAGAGCGGGAGCTACGAGCAGTACTTC

j_call: TRBJ2-3
v_call: TRBV18
clone_size: .
d_call: .
cdr3_aa: CASSRDGSTDTQYF
cdr3_nt: TGTGCCAGTTCCCGGGACGGTAGCACAGATACGCAGTATTTT

j_call: TRBJ2-1
v_call: TRBV25-1
clone_size: .
d_call: TRBD2
cdr3_aa: CASSGRGVLHNEQFF
cdr3_nt: TGTGCCAGCAGTGGGCGGGGGGTCCTTCACAATGAGCAGTTCTTC

j_call: TRBJ1-2
v_call: TRBV18
clone_size: .
d_call: .
cdr3_aa: CASSPARDGYGYTF
cdr3_nt: TGTGCCAGCTCACCGGCGCGGGACGGCTATGGCTACACCTTC

j_call: TRBJ2-2
v_call: TRBV11-2
clone_size: .
d_call: .
cdr3_aa: CASSLGPDHTGELFF
cdr3_nt: TGTGCCAGCAGCTTAGGCCCAGACCACACCGGGGAGCTGTTTTTT

j_call: TRBJ2-7
v_call: TRBV19
clone_size: .
d_call: .
cdr3_aa: CASSGGGEIYEQYF
cdr3_nt: TGTGCCAGTAGTGGAGGGGGCGAAATCTACGAGCAGTACTTC

j_call: TRBJ1-5
v_call: TRBV19
clone_size: few
d_call: TRBD1
cdr3_aa: CASRDRGRGNQPQHF
cdr3_nt: TGTGCCAGTAGAGACAGGGGGCGCGGCAATCAGCCCCAGCATTTT